This T cell receptor beta chain was documented in a study of blood T cell repertoires in COVID-19. The repertoire was sequenced with immunoSEQ multiplex PCR; TCRdb's copy has only in-frame clones and lacks some. Among 150,000 to 200,000 clones, approximately 86% were seen once, and the ten largest hold about a sixth. The germline V gene encodes CDR1 SGHVS and CDR2 FNYEAQ. CDR3 length equals 15 residues. V dropped 5 bases and J dropped 1 base, with 11 bases sitting between them. The age range of participants was about 18 to 89 years, with residence in some 25 US areas. The sequence was collected from a man in his fifties or sixties who had recovered from COVID-19. The chain employs TRBV7-6 and TRBJ2-2; D unclear. The sample comprised PBMCs or T cells enriched from blood (not recorded which). CDR3 in DNA: TGTGCCAGCAGCCCCCCCGGCGGGAACACCGGGGAGCTGTTTTTT. This translates into CASSPPGGNTGELFF.